Below, 32 T cell receptor beta chains from the same sample are listed, as sequenced in a study of vaccination and CD4 T cells after COVID-19. The Oncomine TCR Beta short-read assay was applied to DNA of cultured CD4+ T cells. In TCRdb, the PCR reads were re-called with MiXCR into one record per CDR3 protein. This table holds 15,000 to 20,000 distinct CDR3 sequences, roughly two fifths found once. These TCRs' antigens remain unknown. Treatment described: approximately 9-day PBMC culture with coronavirus spike peptide pools or control peptides (ViraFEST assay). The sample consisted of CD4+ T cells from blood, cultured in vitro. Receptors were obtained from a human donor who had recovered from COVID-19.

This clonotype came up a few times. The chain has TRBV6-1 and TRBJ2-7, with D possibly TRBD2 on 6 matching bases. The CDR3 has 12 residues. CDR1 and CDR2 (germline): MNHNS, SASEGT. Trimming took 6 bases from V and 2 from J, leaving 8 bases between them. The CDR3: CASSRETYEQYF. DNA of the CDR3: TGTGCCAGCAGCCGGGAGACCTACGAGCAGTACTTC.

This clonotype showed up just a few times. The rearrangement links TRBV12-3 or TRBV12-4 to TRBJ1-6; possibly TRBD1 for D (6 bases). The CDR3 runs 15 residues. Deletions cut 5 bases from V and 6 bases from J, with 14 bases between. The CDR3 reads CASSLGGGANSPLHF. The CDR3 DNA sequence: TGTGCCAGCAGTCTAGGAGGGGGGGCTAATTCACCCCTCCACTTT.

This clonotype was picked up a small number of times. The rearrangement uses TRBV4-2 and TRBJ2-7; D unclear. This CDR3 has 13 residues. V lost 0 bases, J lost 3 bases, and 6 bases lay in between. Germline V CDR1 and CDR2: LGHNA, YNFKEQ. CDR3 in DNA: TGTGCCAGCAGCCAAGACTACAACTACGAGCAGTACTTC. Encoded protein: CASSQDYNYEQYF.

The chain links TRBV5-1 to TRBJ2-7; 10 bases fit TRBD1. J lost 3 bases, V lost 4 bases, and 4 bases had no gene match. The CDR3 spans 14 residues. The germline gives CDR1 SGHRS, CDR2 YFSETQ. As DNA, the CDR3 is TGCGCCAGCAGCCCTGGACAGGGGGTCTACGAGCAGTACTTC. Encoded protein: CASSPGQGVYEQYF.

The chain uses TRBV9 and TRBJ2-3; either TRBD1 or TRBD2 may fit D (5 bases each). CDR1 is SGDLS, CDR2 YYNGEE, per germline. The CDR3 has 15 residues. With 7 bases removed from V and 1 base from J, the gap between germline ends came to 16 bases. The CDR3 coding sequence is TGTGCCAGCCGCAGGGACCCCTTAGGCACAGATACGCAGTATTTT. Translated: CASRRDPLGTDTQYF.

V and J are TRBV7-8 and TRBJ2-7; the D is unclear. Germline V CDR1 and CDR2: SGHVS, FQNEAQ. V was shortened by 2 bases and J by 6 bases, with 5 bases between the two germline ends. The CDR3 runs to 11 residues. CDR3 in amino acids: CASSLKFEQYF. The CDR3 DNA reads TGTGCCAGCAGCTTAAAATTCGAGCAGTACTTC.

The V gene is TRBV5-1, the J gene TRBJ2-3, with 12 bases matching TRBD2. The V and J ends lost 5 bases and 4 bases, in that order; junction bases with no gene match: 8. This CDR3 has 16 residues. Looked up from germline, CDR1 is SGHRS and CDR2 is YFSETQ. Here the CDR3 DNA reads TGCGCCAGCAGTCAAGGACTAGCGGGACTATCAGATACGCAGTATTTT. Translating gives CASSQGLAGLSDTQYF.

This sequence joins TRBV7-2 and TRBJ1-5; D gene ambiguous. The CDR3 totals 13 residues. Per the germline V gene, CDR1 is SGHTA and CDR2 is FQGNSA. V was clipped by 2 bases and J by 7 bases, with 9 bases between them. The CDR3 sequence: CASSLFSDQPQHF. CDR3 DNA: TGTGCCAGCAGCTTATTTAGCGACCAGCCCCAGCATTTT.

The chain carries TRBV20-1 and TRBJ2-1, with a possible D match to TRBD2 (6 bases). V dropped 0 bases and J dropped 1 base, with 16 bases sitting between them. The CDR3 spans 17 residues. Looked up from germline, CDR1 is DFQATT and CDR2 is SNEGSKA (reference sequence). In nucleotides, the CDR3 is TGCAGTGCTAGAGATCCTTTGGGGGGAGGATCCTACAATGAGCAGTTCTTC. It yields the protein CSARDPLGGGSYNEQFF.

The chain couples TRBV7-6 to TRBJ2-7; D uncertain. The CDR3 totals 16 residues. CDR1 and CDR2 (germline): SGHVS, FNYEAQ. V lost 6 bases and J lost 5, with 23 bases in between. CDR3 loop: CASSYRVGPHLHEQYF. CDR3 nucleotides: TGTGCCAGCAGTTACCGGGTCGGGCCCCACTTACACGAGCAGTACTTC.

The gene calls are TRBV19 and TRBJ1-1, with a weak D call TRBD1 (6 bases). The CDR3 totals 15 residues. V lost 6 bases and J lost 3, with 17 bases in between. The germline V gene has CDR1 LNHDA and CDR2 SQIVND (reference sequence). The CDR3 DNA reads as TGTGCCAGTAGATCTAGGGGGGCCGAGCACACTGAAGCTTTCTTT. Protein product: CASRSRGAEHTEAFF.

A single count supports this clonotype. V gene TRBV9 combines with J gene TRBJ1-6; the match to TRBD1 covers 7 bases. Germline V gene lookup returns CDR1 SGDLS and CDR2 YYNGEE. V gave up 3 bases and J gave up 5 bases; unmatched junction bases: 8. The CDR3 totals 16 residues. The CDR3: CASSGYGTANNSPLHF. DNA of the CDR3: TGTGCCAGCAGCGGGTATGGGACAGCTAATAATTCACCCCTCCACTTT. The full variable domain, rest sourced from reference TRBV9 and TRBJ1-6, is DSGVTQTPKHLITATGQRVTLRCSPRSGDLSVYWYQQSLDQGLQFLIQYYNGEERAKGNILERFSAQQFPDLHSELNLSSLELGDSALYFCASSGYGTANNSPLHFGNGTRLTVT.

The rearrangement joins TRBV30 to TRBJ2-1; D gene uncertain. The germline V gene has CDR1 GTSNPN and CDR2 SVGIG (reference sequence). The CDR3 is 13 residues long. V lost 0 bases and J 8 bases, leaving 11 bases between the germline ends. CDR3 nucleotides: TGTGCCTGGAGTGTGATCCTTGGAGATGAGCAGTTCTTC. Amino acids: CAWSVILGDEQFF. Together with reference TRBV30 and TRBJ2-1, the CDR3 gives the full variable domain: SQTIHQWPATLVQPVGSPLSLECTVEGTSNPNLYWYRQAAGRGLQLLFYSVGIGQISSEVPQNLSASRPQDRQFILSSKKLLLSDSGFYLCAWSVILGDEQFFGPGTRLTVL.

V usage is TRBV29-1 and J usage is TRBJ2-7; tentative D call: TRBD1 (6 bases). The CDR3 has 12 residues. V gave up 6 bases and J gave up 6 bases, with 15 bases separating them. Germline assignment: CDR1 SQVTM and CDR2 ANQGSEA. CDR3 protein: CSVAQGKIEQYF. As DNA, the CDR3 is TGCAGCGTCGCTCAGGGGAAGATCGAGCAGTACTTC.

This rearrangement joins TRBV20-1 to TRBJ2-7; 8 nucleotides agree with TRBD2. Per germline, CDR1 DFQATT and CDR2 SNEGSKA (reference sequence). With 6 bases clipped from V and 2 bases from J, the junction kept 6 bases outside the gene matches. This CDR3 has 13 residues. CDR3 coding DNA: TGCAGTGCCAGGGATAGCGGGGCCTACGAGCAGTACTTC. This encodes CSARDSGAYEQYF.

This clonotype was detected only a few times. The chain uses TRBV7-6 and TRBJ1-4; D might be TRBD1 (5 bases). Trimming pared 5 bases from V and 5 bases from J, leaving 15 bases between. This CDR3 contains 15 residues. Germline CDR1 is SGHVS and CDR2 is FNYEAQ. CDR3 region: CASSIMGTENEKLFF. The CDR3 DNA follows: TGTGCCAGCAGCATTATGGGGACGGAGAATGAAAAACTGTTTTTT.

This clonotype showed up just a few times. This chain links TRBV20-1 with TRBJ2-3; 7 positions match TRBD1. The trim removed 7 bases at V and 6 bases at J, leaving 13 bases unmatched. The CDR3 length is 14 residues. Germline assignment: CDR1 DFQATT and CDR2 SNEGSKA (reference sequence). CDR3 sequence (DNA): TGCAGTGGATTAACAGGGGCCTCGGGGGATACGCAGTATTTT. This translates into CSGLTGASGDTQYF.

This clonotype was picked up a small number of times. The chain joins TRBV12-3 or TRBV12-4 to TRBJ1-1; 7 positions agree with TRBD1. This CDR3 region has 14 residues. V was pared by 2 bases and J by 5 bases, with 5 bases of the junction left unmatched. The CDR3 DNA reads TGTGCCAGCAGTTTAAGACAGGGCGTAACTGAAGCTTTCTTT. Translation: CASSLRQGVTEAFF.

This clonotype is a singleton in its sample. The chain links TRBV10-3 to TRBJ2-3, with 7 bases lining up with TRBD1. This CDR3 has 13 amino acids. V shed 8 bases, J shed 2 bases, and the junction held 4 bases outside the gene matches. Germline V gives CDR1 ENHRY, CDR2 SYGVKD. The CDR3 protein is CAIGGQITDTQYF. The DNA for the CDR3 is TGTGCCATCGGGGGACAGATCACAGATACGCAGTATTTT.

This chain connects TRBV7-3 to TRBJ2-5; 8 bases map to TRBD2. V trimming: 0 bases; J trimming: 2 bases; junction bases outside the gene matches: 5. Per the germline V gene, CDR1 is SGHTA and CDR2 is FQGTGA. This CDR3 is built from 16 residues. Written as DNA, the CDR3 is TGTGCCAGCAGCTTAACGGGGCGGGAGGTACAAGAGACCCAGTACTTC. Translating it yields CASSLTGREVQETQYF.

The V and J genes are TRBV2 and TRBJ2-7, with TRBD2 matching 12 bases. CDR3 length: 14 residues. The germline CDR1 and CDR2 sequences are SNHLY and FYNNEI. Trimming removed 6 bases from V and 2 bases from J; junction bases left unmatched: 2. The CDR3 sequence is CASRGLAGPYEQYF. The CDR3 region has the DNA TGTGCCAGCAGAGGACTAGCGGGACCCTACGAGCAGTACTTC.

V and J are TRBV7-8 and TRBJ1-1; no reliable D call. The CDR3 is made up of 13 amino acids. V was trimmed by 2 bases and J by 4 bases, leaving 8 bases between them. Germline assignment: CDR1 SGHVS and CDR2 FQNEAQ. The CDR3 here is CASSLNSITEAFF. The CDR3 nucleotides are TGTGCCAGCAGCTTAAATTCTATCACTGAAGCTTTCTTT.

This chain joins TRBV6-2 or TRBV6-3 and TRBJ2-1, with TRBD2 matching over 11 bases. Germline V gene sequence: CDR1 MNHEY, CDR2 SVGEGT. Trimming removed 7 bases from V and 7 bases from J; junction bases left unmatched: 6. This CDR3 is 14 amino acids long. The DNA for the CDR3 is TGTGCCAGCATTTTAGCGGGAGGGGATAATGAGCAGTTCTTC. This codes for CASILAGGDNEQFF.

This clonotype has a handful of counts. The chain employs TRBV10-2 and TRBJ1-5; D remains unclear. Germline loops: CDR1 WSHSY, CDR2 SAAADI. The V end lost 1 base, the J end lost 5 bases, and 9 bases lay between the germline ends. The CDR3 loop spans 14 amino acids. CDR3 DNA: TGCGCCAGCAGTGAGTTTAGAGGCTATCAGCCCCAGCATTTT. It specifies CASSEFRGYQPQHF.

The chain couples TRBV6-1 to TRBJ2-7; 7 bases are a match to TRBD1. CDR3 length: 15 residues. The germline gives CDR1 MNHNS, CDR2 SASEGT. The V segment lost 2 bases and the J segment 9 bases; nucleotides outside the gene matches: 13. CDR3 sequence (DNA): TGTGCCAGCAGTGAACTGACAGGGATTACGAGAAGGCAGTACTTC. This encodes CASSELTGITRRQYF.

V usage is TRBV7-8 and J usage is TRBJ2-7; no firm D call. This CDR3 has 8 amino acids. Trimming removed 10 bases from V and 6 bases from J, with 4 bases in between. Germline values: CDR1 SGHVS, CDR2 FQNEAQ. CDR3 nucleotides: TGTGCCATCCCCGAGCAGTACTTC. It yields the protein CAIPEQYF.

This clonotype was picked up a small number of times. The chain combines TRBV11-3 with TRBJ2-4; tentative D call: TRBD1 (5 bases). Germline CDR1 SGHNT, CDR2 YENEEA. Trimming shortened V by 3 bases and J by 9 bases, and 12 bases separated the two germline ends. The CDR3 extends over 13 amino acids. CDR3 DNA sequence: TGTGCCAGCAGCTTGACAGAGTCAAGCATTCAGTACTTC. This translates into CASSLTESSIQYF. Looking up the rest from reference TRBV11-3 and TRBJ2-4 gives the full variable domain: EAGVVQSPRYKIIEKKQPVAFWCNPISGHNTLYWYLQNLGQGPELLIRYENEEAVDDSQLPKDRFSAERLKGVDSTLKIQPAELGDSAVYLCASSLTESSIQYFGAGTRLSVL.

In its sample, this clonotype was seen a few times. The chain carries TRBV20-1 and TRBJ2-7; 8 positions match TRBD1. The CDR3 loop spans 14 amino acids. V trimming: 6 bases; J trimming: 6 bases; junction bases outside the gene matches: 13. Germline values: CDR1 DFQATT, CDR2 SNEGSKA (reference sequence). CDR3 region: CSAYPGTGASEQYF. For the CDR3, the DNA is TGCAGTGCATACCCCGGGACAGGTGCGTCCGAGCAGTACTTC.

This chain links TRBV7-2 with TRBJ1-1; D is unclear. CDR1 is SGHTA and CDR2 is FQGNSA in the germline V gene. V was cut by 3 bases and J by 1 base, with 6 bases left in between. This CDR3 comprises 13 residues. CDR3 residues: CASSFMANTEAFF. CDR3 coding DNA: TGTGCCAGCAGCTTTATGGCGAACACTGAAGCTTTCTTT.

The chain is built from TRBV5-4 and TRBJ1-1, with a weak D call TRBD1 (5 bases). Germline CDR1 SGHNT, CDR2 YYREEE (reference sequence). The CDR3 is made up of 14 amino acids. V lost 4 bases and J lost 3, with 13 bases in between. The CDR3 coding sequence is TGTGCCAGCAGCCCTGGCCTGGGGGACACTGAAGCTTTCTTT. Protein sequence: CASSPGLGDTEAFF. The full variable domain, with the rest looked up from reference TRBV5-4 and TRBJ1-1, is ETGVTQSPTHLIKTRGQQVTLRCSSQSGHNTVSWYQQALGQGPQFIFQYYREEENGRGNFPPRFSGLQFPNYSSELNVNALELDDSALYLCASSPGLGDTEAFFGQGTRLTVV.

J is TRBJ2-1 and V is TRBV24-1; no firm D call. CDR1 and CDR2 from the germline V gene are KGHDR and SFDVKD. The CDR3 runs 14 residues. V was clipped by 4 bases and J by 8 bases, with 14 bases between them. The CDR3 loop reads CATSDPILEDEQFF. In nucleotides, the CDR3 is TGTGCCACCAGTGACCCCATTTTAGAAGATGAGCAGTTCTTC.

This clonotype showed up just a few times. The chain employs TRBV12-3 or TRBV12-4 and TRBJ1-5; D call uncertain. The V end was cut by 3 bases, the J end by 7 bases, with 4 bases between. The CDR3 covers 11 residues. The CDR3 nucleotides read TGTGCCAGCAGTTTGGGCCAGCCCCAGCATTTT. Amino acids: CASSLGQPQHF.